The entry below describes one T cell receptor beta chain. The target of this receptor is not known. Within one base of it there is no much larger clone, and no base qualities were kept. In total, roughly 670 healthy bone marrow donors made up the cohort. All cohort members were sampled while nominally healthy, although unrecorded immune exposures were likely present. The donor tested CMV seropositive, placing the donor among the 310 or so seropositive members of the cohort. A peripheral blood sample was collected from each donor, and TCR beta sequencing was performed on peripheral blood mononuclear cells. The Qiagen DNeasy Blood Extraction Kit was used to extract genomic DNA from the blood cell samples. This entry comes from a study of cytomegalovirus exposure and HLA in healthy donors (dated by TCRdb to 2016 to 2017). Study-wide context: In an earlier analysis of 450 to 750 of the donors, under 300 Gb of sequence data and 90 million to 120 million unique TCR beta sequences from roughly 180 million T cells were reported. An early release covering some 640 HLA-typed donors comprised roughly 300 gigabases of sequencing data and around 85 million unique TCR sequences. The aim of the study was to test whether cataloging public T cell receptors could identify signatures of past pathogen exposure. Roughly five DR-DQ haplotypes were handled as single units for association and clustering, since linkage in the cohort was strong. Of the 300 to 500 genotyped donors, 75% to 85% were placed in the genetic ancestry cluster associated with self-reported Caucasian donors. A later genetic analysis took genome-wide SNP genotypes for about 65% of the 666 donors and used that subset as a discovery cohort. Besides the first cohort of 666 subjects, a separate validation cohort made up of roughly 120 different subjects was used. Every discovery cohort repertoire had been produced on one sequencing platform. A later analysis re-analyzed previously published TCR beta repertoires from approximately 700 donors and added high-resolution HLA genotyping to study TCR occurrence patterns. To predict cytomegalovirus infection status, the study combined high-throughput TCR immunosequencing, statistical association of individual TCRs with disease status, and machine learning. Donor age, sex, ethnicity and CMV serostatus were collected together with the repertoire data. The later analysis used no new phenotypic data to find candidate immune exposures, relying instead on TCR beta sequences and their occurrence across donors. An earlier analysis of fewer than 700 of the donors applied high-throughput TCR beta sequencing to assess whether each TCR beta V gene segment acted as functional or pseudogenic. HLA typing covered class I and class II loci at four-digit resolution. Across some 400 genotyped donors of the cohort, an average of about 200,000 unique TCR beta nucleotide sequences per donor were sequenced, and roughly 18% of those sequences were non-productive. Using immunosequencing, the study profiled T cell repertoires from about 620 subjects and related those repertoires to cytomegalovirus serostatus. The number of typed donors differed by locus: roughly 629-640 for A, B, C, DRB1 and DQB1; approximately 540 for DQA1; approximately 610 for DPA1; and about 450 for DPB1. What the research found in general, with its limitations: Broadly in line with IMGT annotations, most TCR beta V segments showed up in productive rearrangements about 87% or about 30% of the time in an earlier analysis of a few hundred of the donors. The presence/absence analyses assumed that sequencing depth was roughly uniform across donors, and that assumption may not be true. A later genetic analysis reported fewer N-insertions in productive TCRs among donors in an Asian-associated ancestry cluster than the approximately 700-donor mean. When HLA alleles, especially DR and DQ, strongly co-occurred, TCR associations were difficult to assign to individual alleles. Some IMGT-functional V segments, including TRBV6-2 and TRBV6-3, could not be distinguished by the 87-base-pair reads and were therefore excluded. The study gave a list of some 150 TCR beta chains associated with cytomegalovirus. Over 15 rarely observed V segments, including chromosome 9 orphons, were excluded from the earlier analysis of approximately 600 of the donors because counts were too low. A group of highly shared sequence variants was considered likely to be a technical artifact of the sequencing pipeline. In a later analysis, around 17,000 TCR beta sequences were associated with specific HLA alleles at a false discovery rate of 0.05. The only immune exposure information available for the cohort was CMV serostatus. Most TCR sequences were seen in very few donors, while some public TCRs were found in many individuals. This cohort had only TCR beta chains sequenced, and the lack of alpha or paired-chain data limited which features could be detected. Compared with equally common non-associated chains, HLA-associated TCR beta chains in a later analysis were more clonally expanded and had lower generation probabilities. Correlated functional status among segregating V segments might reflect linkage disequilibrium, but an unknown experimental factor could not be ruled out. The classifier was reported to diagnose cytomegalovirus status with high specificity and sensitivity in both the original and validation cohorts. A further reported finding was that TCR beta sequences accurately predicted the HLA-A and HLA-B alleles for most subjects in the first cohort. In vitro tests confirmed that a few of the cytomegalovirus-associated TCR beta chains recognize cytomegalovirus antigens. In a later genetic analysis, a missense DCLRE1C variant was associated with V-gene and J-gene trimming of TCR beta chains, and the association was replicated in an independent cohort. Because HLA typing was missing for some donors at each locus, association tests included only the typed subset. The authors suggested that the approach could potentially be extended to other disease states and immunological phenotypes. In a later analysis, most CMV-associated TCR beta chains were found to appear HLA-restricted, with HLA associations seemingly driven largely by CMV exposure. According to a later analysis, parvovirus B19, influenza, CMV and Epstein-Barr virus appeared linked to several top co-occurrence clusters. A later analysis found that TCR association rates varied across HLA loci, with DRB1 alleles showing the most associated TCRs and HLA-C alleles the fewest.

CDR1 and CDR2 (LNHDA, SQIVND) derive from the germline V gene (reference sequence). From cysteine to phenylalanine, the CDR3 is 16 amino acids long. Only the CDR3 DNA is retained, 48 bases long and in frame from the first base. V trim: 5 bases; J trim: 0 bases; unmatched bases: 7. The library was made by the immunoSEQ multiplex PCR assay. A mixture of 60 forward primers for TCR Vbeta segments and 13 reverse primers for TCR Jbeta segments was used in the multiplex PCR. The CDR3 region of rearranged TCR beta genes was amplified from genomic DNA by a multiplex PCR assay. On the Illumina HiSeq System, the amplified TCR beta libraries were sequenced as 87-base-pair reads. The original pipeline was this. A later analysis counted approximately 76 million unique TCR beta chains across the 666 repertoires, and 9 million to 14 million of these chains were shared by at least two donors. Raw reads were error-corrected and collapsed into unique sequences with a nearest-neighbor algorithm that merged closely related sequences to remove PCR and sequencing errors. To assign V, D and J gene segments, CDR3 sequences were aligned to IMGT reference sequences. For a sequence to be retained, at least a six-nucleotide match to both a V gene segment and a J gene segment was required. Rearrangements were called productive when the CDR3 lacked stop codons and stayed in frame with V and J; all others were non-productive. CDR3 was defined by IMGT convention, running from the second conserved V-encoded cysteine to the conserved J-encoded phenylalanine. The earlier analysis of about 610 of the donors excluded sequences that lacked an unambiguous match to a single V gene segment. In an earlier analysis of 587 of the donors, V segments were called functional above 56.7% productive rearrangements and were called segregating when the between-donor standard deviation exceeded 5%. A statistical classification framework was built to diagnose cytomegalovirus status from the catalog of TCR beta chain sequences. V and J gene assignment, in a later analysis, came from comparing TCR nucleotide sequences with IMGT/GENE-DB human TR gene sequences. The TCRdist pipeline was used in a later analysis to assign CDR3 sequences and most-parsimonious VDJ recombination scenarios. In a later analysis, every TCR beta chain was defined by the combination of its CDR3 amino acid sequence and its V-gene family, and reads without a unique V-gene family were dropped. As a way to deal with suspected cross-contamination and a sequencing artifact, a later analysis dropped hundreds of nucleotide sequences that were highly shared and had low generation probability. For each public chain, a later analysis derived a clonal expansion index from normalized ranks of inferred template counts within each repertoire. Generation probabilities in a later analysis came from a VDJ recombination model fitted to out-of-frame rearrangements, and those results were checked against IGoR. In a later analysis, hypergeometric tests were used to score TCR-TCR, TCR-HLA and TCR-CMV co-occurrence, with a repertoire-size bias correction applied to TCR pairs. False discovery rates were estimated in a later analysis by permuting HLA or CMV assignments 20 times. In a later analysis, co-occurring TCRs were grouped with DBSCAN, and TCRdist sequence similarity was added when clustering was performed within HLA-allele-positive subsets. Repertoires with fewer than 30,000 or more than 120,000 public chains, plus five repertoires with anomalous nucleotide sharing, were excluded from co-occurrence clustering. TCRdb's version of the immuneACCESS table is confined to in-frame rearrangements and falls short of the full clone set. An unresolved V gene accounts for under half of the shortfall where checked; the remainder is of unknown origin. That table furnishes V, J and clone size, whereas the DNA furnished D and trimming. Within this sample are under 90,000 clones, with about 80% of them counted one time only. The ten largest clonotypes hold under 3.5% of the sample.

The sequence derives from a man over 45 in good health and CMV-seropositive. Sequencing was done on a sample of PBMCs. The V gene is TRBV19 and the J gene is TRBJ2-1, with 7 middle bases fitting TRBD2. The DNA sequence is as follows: TGTGCCAGTAGTCTCGGGGGAGGGCTCTCCTACAATGAGCAGTTCTTC. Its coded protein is CASSLGGGLSYNEQFF.